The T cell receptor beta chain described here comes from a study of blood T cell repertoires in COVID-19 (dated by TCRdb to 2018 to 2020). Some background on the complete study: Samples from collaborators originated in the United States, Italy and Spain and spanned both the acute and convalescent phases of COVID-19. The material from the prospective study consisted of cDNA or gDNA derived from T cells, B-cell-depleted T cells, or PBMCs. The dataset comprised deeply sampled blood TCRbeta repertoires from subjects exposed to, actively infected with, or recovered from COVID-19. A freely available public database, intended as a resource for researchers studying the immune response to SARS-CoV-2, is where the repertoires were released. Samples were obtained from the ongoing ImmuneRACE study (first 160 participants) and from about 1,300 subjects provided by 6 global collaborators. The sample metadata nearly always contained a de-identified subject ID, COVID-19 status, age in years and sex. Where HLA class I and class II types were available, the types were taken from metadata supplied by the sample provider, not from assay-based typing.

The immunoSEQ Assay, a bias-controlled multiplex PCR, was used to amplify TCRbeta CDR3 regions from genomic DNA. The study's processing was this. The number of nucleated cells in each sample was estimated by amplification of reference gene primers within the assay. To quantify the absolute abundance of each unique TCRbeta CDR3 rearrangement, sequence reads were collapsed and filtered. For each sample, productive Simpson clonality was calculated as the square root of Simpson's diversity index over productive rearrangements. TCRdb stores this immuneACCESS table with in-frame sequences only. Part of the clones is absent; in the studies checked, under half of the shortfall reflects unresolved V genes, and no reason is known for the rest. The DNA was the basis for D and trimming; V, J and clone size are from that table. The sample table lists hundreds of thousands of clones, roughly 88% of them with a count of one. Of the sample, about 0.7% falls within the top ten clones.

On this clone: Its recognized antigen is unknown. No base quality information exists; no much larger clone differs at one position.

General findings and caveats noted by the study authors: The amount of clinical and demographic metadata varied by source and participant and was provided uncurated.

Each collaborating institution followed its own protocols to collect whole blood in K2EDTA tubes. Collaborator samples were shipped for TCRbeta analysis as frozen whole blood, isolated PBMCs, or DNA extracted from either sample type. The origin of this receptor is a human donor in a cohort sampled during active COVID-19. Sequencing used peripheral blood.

The CDR3 region has the sequence CASERGPPQPPEYF. The bases read TGTGCCAGCGAGCGAGGGCCCCCTCAACCGCCAGAGTACTTC. This chain joins TRBV6-5 to TRBJ2-7, with a tentative D gene TRBD2 over 5 matching bases. As encoded in the germline V gene, CDR1 is MNHEY while CDR2 is SVGAGI. Trimming costs V 8 bases and J 11 bases, and their ends lie 25 bases apart. Measured from the cysteine to the phenylalanine, the CDR3 is 14 residues long. Only the CDR3 DNA stays, 42 bases, in frame from base 1.